The 16 T cell receptor beta chains below come from one sample, sequenced in a study of blood T cell repertoires in COVID-19. Libraries were prepared by immunoSEQ multiplex PCR; TCRdb keeps only in-frame clonotypes and omits some of them. This table holds 100,000 or so clones, about nine tenths found once. Specimen: peripheral blood. The receptors here all came from a woman in her forties or fifties in a cohort sampled during active COVID-19.

V is TRBV28 and J is TRBJ1-1, with 7 bases fitting TRBD1. Per the germline V gene, CDR1 is MDHEN and CDR2 is SYDVKM. The junction had 6 bases not matched to a gene; V was cut back by 2 bases and J by 0 bases. There are 16 residues in the CDR3. CDR3 in amino acids: CASSLRAGGLNTEAFF. The CDR3, as DNA: TGTGCCAGCAGTTTACGTGCAGGGGGTTTGAACACTGAAGCTTTCTTT.

This chain links TRBV5-1 with TRBJ2-3; 9 nucleotides agree with TRBD2. Germline CDR1 and CDR2: SGHRS and YFSETQ. V shed 0 bases, J shed 2 bases, and the junction held 7 bases outside the gene matches. This CDR3 spans 17 amino acids. CDR3 loop: CASSLDSSGTVTDTQYF. CDR3 in DNA: TGCGCCAGCAGCTTGGATTCTAGCGGGACGGTCACAGATACGCAGTATTTT.

This chain links TRBV9 with TRBJ2-7; 10 bases map to TRBD2. The CDR3 covers 15 residues. V lost 3 bases to trimming and J lost 4 bases; unmatched junction nucleotides: 7. Per germline, CDR1 SGDLS and CDR2 YYNGEE. CDR3 loop: CASSGLAGEGYEQYF. The CDR3 DNA reads TGTGCCAGCAGCGGTCTAGCGGGGGAGGGTTACGAGCAGTACTTC.

The V gene is TRBV10-2, the J gene TRBJ1-3; the D is unclear. The germline V and J ends were trimmed by 10 bases and 2 bases, with 21 bases remaining between them. Germline lookup yields CDR1 WSHSY and CDR2 SAAADI. The CDR3 spans 16 residues. The CDR3 is CATLKRQAGPGNTIYF. In nucleotides, the CDR3 is TGCGCCACCCTCAAGAGGCAGGCGGGCCCTGGAAACACCATATATTTT.

Regarding this clone: The identical CDR3 is also encoded by other nucleotide sequences in the sample. The chain uses TRBV6-5 and TRBJ1-1; D is uncertain. Germline CDR1 and CDR2: MNHEY and SVGAGI. This CDR3 has 13 amino acids. V was pared by 0 bases and J by 4 bases, with 6 bases between. The CDR3 nucleotides read TGTGCCAGCAGTTACTCGCGTGGCACTGAAGCTTTCTTT. Its translation: CASSYSRGTEAFF.

The chain has TRBV10-3 and TRBJ2-3; 14 bases are shared with TRBD2. V shed 2 bases and J 1 base; nucleotides not matched to a gene: 8. In germline, CDR1 is ENHRY, CDR2 SYGVKD. The CDR3 extends over 19 amino acids. The CDR3 protein is CAISETGTSGSLRTDTQYF. In nucleotides, the CDR3 is TGTGCCATCAGTGAGACCGGGACTAGCGGGAGTCTGCGCACAGATACGCAGTATTTT.

The chain employs TRBV28 and TRBJ2-1; D is possibly TRBD2 (6 bases). With 6 bases removed from V and 1 base from J, the gap between germline ends came to 28 bases. CDR1 is MDHEN, CDR2 SYDVKM, per germline. This CDR3 contains 20 residues. CDR3 sequence reads: CASSSLPGLGTVGSYNEQFF. In DNA form, the CDR3 reads TGTGCCAGCAGCTCCCTCCCGGGACTTGGGACGGTTGGGTCCTACAATGAGCAGTTCTTC. The full variable domain, rest sourced from reference TRBV28 and TRBJ2-1, is DVKVTQSSRYLVKRTGEKVFLECVQDMDHENMFWYRQDPGLGLRLIYFSYDVKMKEKGDIPEGYSVSREKKERFSLILESASTNQTSMYLCASSSLPGLGTVGSYNEQFFGPGTRLTVL.

The CDR3 DNA is TGTGCCAGCAGCCGGAGGGTGCACCCGGGGTACGAGCAGTACTTC. It yields the protein CASSRRVHPGYEQYF. The J gene is TRBJ2-7, the V gene TRBV6-2 or TRBV6-3, with D possibly matching TRBD2 (6 bases). The CDR3 consists of 15 residues. Germline lookup yields CDR1 MNHEY and CDR2 SVGEGT. The V end was cut by 6 bases, the J end by 4 bases, with 19 bases between.

The chain links TRBV9 to TRBJ2-3; the D gene is possibly TRBD2 (6 bases). The CDR3 has 16 residues. Germline V CDR1 and CDR2: SGDLS, YYNGEE. V was cut by 0 bases and J by 0 bases, with 11 bases left in between. CDR3 sequence (DNA): TGTGCCAGCAGCGTAGGACTAGACCCGAGCACAGATACGCAGTATTTT. It encodes CASSVGLDPSTDTQYF.

V is TRBV9 and J is TRBJ2-3; TRBD2 matches 8 bases. In germline, CDR1 is SGDLS, CDR2 YYNGEE. Unmatched junction bases numbered 5, after V lost 3 bases and J lost 5 bases. This CDR3 is 14 amino acids long. The CDR3 DNA is TGTGCCAGCAGCGCCTCGAGCGGGGGAGATACGCAGTATTTT. Encoded protein: CASSASSGGDTQYF.

V is TRBV24-1 and J is TRBJ2-2; TRBD1 matches at 12 bases. The CDR3 covers 18 residues. J was trimmed by 2 bases and V by 4 bases; bases with no gene match: 7. The germline V gene has CDR1 KGHDR and CDR2 SFDVKD. The CDR3 DNA sequence: TGTGCCACCAGTGAATCCGGGACAGGGGGCCCTAACACCGGGGAGCTGTTTTTT. This codes for CATSESGTGGPNTGELFF.

The chain joins TRBV5-1 to TRBJ2-2, with a weak D call TRBD2 (6 bases). CDR3 length equals 16 residues. Germline CDR1 and CDR2: SGHRS and YFSETQ. V was trimmed by 1 base and J by 1 base, leaving 11 bases between them. The CDR3 loop reads CASSLQGEVNTGELFF. CDR3 DNA: TGCGCCAGCAGCTTGCAAGGGGAGGTGAACACCGGGGAGCTGTTTTTT.

The chain combines TRBV6-5 with TRBJ2-3, with 7 bases lining up with TRBD2. This CDR3 region has 13 residues. CDR1 is MNHEY, CDR2 SVGAGI, per germline. V dropped 2 bases and J dropped 6; count of bases not matched to a gene: 2. The CDR3 spells CASSYIGGDTQYF. CDR3 bases: TGTGCCAGCAGTTACATCGGGGGGGATACGCAGTATTTT.

This clone was found once. The chain has TRBV5-6 and TRBJ1-5; 9 bases line up with TRBD1. Trimming took 4 bases from V and 7 from J; bases not matched to a gene: 6. The CDR3 is 14 amino acids. Germline V lookup: CDR1 SGHDT, CDR2 YYEEEE. Here the CDR3 DNA reads TGTGCCAGCAGCCGGGACAGGGTAGGGCAGCCCCAGCATTTT. This codes for CASSRDRVGQPQHF.

The chain uses TRBV5-1 and TRBJ2-7; 7 bases fit TRBD1. V shed 6 bases, J shed 3 bases, and the junction held 9 bases outside the gene matches. The CDR3 is 14 amino acids. The germline V gene encodes CDR1 SGHRS and CDR2 YFSETQ. CDR3 nucleotides: TGCGCCAGCAAGGGGGTCTCAGGGGGCTACGAGCAGTACTTC. This gives the protein CASKGVSGGYEQYF.

This chain links TRBV9 with TRBJ2-5, with a possible D match to TRBD1 (8 bases). V lost 4 bases and J lost 5, with 18 bases in between. The germline CDR1 and CDR2 sequences are SGDLS and YYNGEE. The CDR3 contains 15 residues. Here the CDR3 DNA reads TGTGCCAGCAGCTGGGAGGGGACAGGAGTTGAGACCCAGTACTTC. As protein: CASSWEGTGVETQYF.